A single sample gave rise to the 28 T cell receptor beta chains below, sequenced in a study of T cell repertoires in cytomegalovirus infection. TCRdb reprocessed the reads via MiXCR and lists one record per CDR3 protein. The sample shows about 830,000 distinct CDR3 sequences, approximately 32% of them seen only once. Which antigens these TCRs recognize remains unknown. The material was cultured CD8+ T cells from PBMCs, obtained from culture after CMV antigen stimulation. The receptors shown here come from a human donor in good health (CMV status not recorded). Some clones in this sample may be carry-over from other donors' samples.

V gene TRBV19 combines with J gene TRBJ2-1; D call uncertain. Germline V gene data show CDR1 as LNHDA and CDR2 as SQIVND (reference sequence). V was trimmed by 8 bases and J by 6 bases, leaving 14 bases between them. The CDR3 runs 13 residues. Written as DNA, the CDR3 is TGTGCCAGTGTCAACGGCCTACTCAATGAGCAGTTCTTC. Residues: CASVNGLLNEQFF.

J is TRBJ1-1 and V is TRBV5-4, with a weak D call TRBD1 (5 bases). The V end was cut by 5 bases, the J end by 3 bases, with 17 bases between. Germline V gives CDR1 SGHNT, CDR2 YYREEE (reference sequence). The CDR3 is made up of 15 amino acids. The CDR3 bases are TGTGCCAGCAGTGTCCTGGCGGGGGAGTACACTGAAGCTTTCTTT. As protein: CASSVLAGEYTEAFF.

Here the CDR3 DNA reads TGTGCCACCAGTGACACCTGGACAGGGGGCGATCCAGATACGCAGTATTTT. Translated, it gives CATSDTWTGGDPDTQYF. The chain uses TRBV24-1 and TRBJ2-3; 11 nucleotides line up with TRBD1. Germline assignment: CDR1 KGHDR and CDR2 SFDVKD. The J segment lost 4 bases and the V segment lost 4 bases, leaving 9 bases of the junction unmatched. The CDR3 loop spans 17 amino acids.

This clonotype was seen more than once but under ten times. The V and J genes are TRBV7-8 and TRBJ2-1; 12 bases agree with TRBD2. This CDR3 comprises 19 residues. Unmatched junction bases numbered 18, after V lost 7 bases and J lost 5 bases. Germline CDR1 is SGHVS and CDR2 is FQNEAQ. CDR3 DNA: TGTGCCAGCACCATTTGGGCTAGCGGGGGGGCAGGTCAGAACAATGAGCAGTTCTTC. Translating it yields CASTIWASGGAGQNNEQFF.

The chain combines TRBV27 with TRBJ2-7; D may be TRBD2 (5 bases). V was cut by 7 bases and J by 7 bases, with 14 bases left in between. CDR3 length: 12 amino acids. Germline lookup yields CDR1 MNHEY and CDR2 SMNVEV (reference sequence). CDR3 amino acids: CASTPQEEEQYV. CDR3 sequence (DNA): TGTGCCAGCACTCCCCAGGAGGAAGAGCAGTACGTC.

The chain is built from TRBV4-2 and TRBJ2-1; D gene unclear. CDR1 is LGHNA and CDR2 is YNFKEQ in the germline V gene. CDR3 length equals 16 residues. V dropped 1 base and J dropped 1 base, with 11 bases sitting between them. CDR3 amino acids: CASSQVWGSSYNEQFF. CDR3 bases: TGTGCCAGCAGCCAAGTATGGGGTAGTTCCTACAATGAGCAGTTCTTC.

This clonotype was detected a few times. The chain couples TRBV25-1 to TRBJ1-1, with 7 nucleotides matching TRBD1. Trimming cost V 0 bases and J 3 bases; bases outside gene matches: 4. CDR1 is MGHDK, CDR2 SYGVNS, per germline. CDR3 length: 15 amino acids. Here the CDR3 DNA reads TGTGCCAGCAGTGAATATTTCCAGGGGGACACTGAAGCTTTCTTT. The encoded protein is CASSEYFQGDTEAFF.

This chain uses TRBV27 with TRBJ2-7, with D hard to call. The CDR3 spans 14 residues. V lost 0 bases, J lost 4 bases, and 10 bases lay in between. CDR1 and CDR2 from the germline V gene are MNHEY and SMNVEV (reference sequence). The CDR3 loop reads CASSLSGSLYEQYV. The CDR3 DNA is TGTGCCAGCAGTTTATCGGGCAGTTTATACGAGCAGTACGTC.

Many counts were recorded for this clonotype. V and J are TRBV7-2 and TRBJ1-5; 8 nucleotides match TRBD1. With V trimmed by 5 bases and J by 0 bases, 9 bases remained unmatched. The CDR3 sequence is 17 residues long. Germline lookup yields CDR1 SGHTA and CDR2 FQGNSA. DNA of the CDR3: TGTGCCAGCAGCCCCTTGACAGGGGTAAATAGCAATCAGCCCCAGCATTTT. Residues: CASSPLTGVNSNQPQHF.

The V call is TRBV27, the J call TRBJ2-5, with D uncertain. Germline V gene lookup returns CDR1 MNHEY and CDR2 SMNVEV (reference sequence). Trimming pared 5 bases from V and 1 base from J, leaving 11 bases between. There are 14 residues in the CDR3. Here the CDR3 DNA reads TGTGCCAGCAGTCCGTTGGCGGTCCAAGAGACCCAGTACTTC. It translates to CASSPLAVQETQYF.

The chain carries TRBV12-3 or TRBV12-4 and TRBJ1-2; D gene ambiguous. There are 13 residues in the CDR3. The germline V and J ends were trimmed by 5 bases and 6 bases, with 13 bases remaining between them. CDR3 sequence: CASSIDKNDGYTF. Written as DNA, the CDR3 is TGTGCCAGCAGTATCGACAAGAACGATGGCTACACCTTC.

Regarding this clonotype: The junction and the germline gene differ at one end; a read error may be behind it. The rearrangement joins TRBV6-1 to TRBJ2-1, with TRBD2 identical over 13 bases. CDR3 length: 18 amino acids. Per germline, CDR1 MNHNS and CDR2 SASEGT. Here the CDR3 DNA reads TGTGACAGCAGTGAAGCAGGAGGAGGACTAGCGGGGGTAGGCGAGCAGTTCTTC. This sequence encodes CDSSEAGGGLAGVGEQFF.

This clonotype turned up a few times. This chain connects TRBV7-9 to TRBJ2-7; the D gene is possibly TRBD1 (6 bases). CDR3 length: 13 amino acids. Germline assignment: CDR1 SEHNR and CDR2 FQNEAQ (reference sequence). V gave up 5 bases and J gave up 2 bases, with 10 bases separating them. The CDR3 here is CASSLGHTYEQYV. The CDR3 DNA sequence: TGTGCCAGCAGCCTGGGACACACCTACGAGCAGTACGTC.

This clonotype has just a few counts. This chain joins TRBV6-2 or TRBV6-3 and TRBJ2-2; D is uncertain. The ends were cut back, 1 base at V and 6 bases at J, with 9 bases in the middle. There are 14 residues in the CDR3. Germline CDR1 and CDR2: MNHEY and SVGEGT. The CDR3 DNA sequence: TGTGCCAGCAGTTACTTTCCTCCACCCGGGGAGCTGTTTTTT. Protein: CASSYFPPPGELFF.

The chain combines TRBV2 with TRBJ2-7; D gene ambiguous. V was shortened by 6 bases and J by 4 bases, with 10 bases between the two germline ends. The CDR3 loop spans 12 amino acids. Per the germline V gene, CDR1 is SNHLY and CDR2 is FYNNEI. Here the CDR3 DNA reads TGTGCCAGCAGCGCTTTTACTTACGAGCAGTACGTC. This translates into CASSAFTYEQYV.

This rearrangement joins TRBV12-3 or TRBV12-4 to TRBJ2-3; D unresolved. Trimming shortened V by 4 bases and J by 3 bases, and 8 bases separated the two germline ends. There are 13 residues in the CDR3. CDR3 bases: TGTGCCAGCAGTTGGCAAGGGACAGATACGCAGTATTTT. Its protein is CASSWQGTDTQYF.

The table lists this clonotype with a few counts. The chain employs TRBV6-1 and TRBJ1-1; D is uncertain. The CDR3 is 14 residues long. The V gene lost 7 bases and the J gene lost 3 bases, with 15 bases spanning the gap. Germline CDR1 and CDR2: MNHNS and SASEGT. CDR3 region: CASNEDSWDTEAFF. CDR3 nucleotides: TGTGCCAGCAACGAGGACTCGTGGGACACTGAAGCTTTCTTT.

V is TRBV19 and J is TRBJ1-2, with TRBD1 as a possible D gene (6 bases). The CDR3 sequence is 15 residues long. CDR1 is LNHDA and CDR2 is SQIVND in the germline V gene (reference sequence). Trimming removed 3 bases from V and 0 bases from J, with 11 bases in between. The CDR3 loop reads CASSIGGSPNYGYTF. For the CDR3, the DNA is TGTGCCAGTAGTATTGGGGGCAGCCCTAACTATGGCTACACCTTC.

This clonotype has a handful of counts. The chain has TRBV27 and TRBJ2-4, with no clear D. Germline V gives CDR1 MNHEY, CDR2 SMNVEV (reference sequence). Trimming took 10 bases from V and 2 from J, leaving 12 bases between them. This CDR3 contains 13 residues. Here the CDR3 reads CATTDGSKNIQYF. The CDR3 DNA is TGTGCCACTACGGACGGATCCAAAAACATTCAGTACTTC.

The chain has TRBV7-6 and TRBJ1-1; D gene uncertain. Germline values: CDR1 SGHVS, CDR2 FNYEAQ. Trimming removed 1 base from V and 7 bases from J, with 13 bases in between. This CDR3 has 14 residues. CDR3 bases: TGTGCCAGCAGCTTAGACGGCGACGGGGATGAAGCTTTCTTT. This translates into CASSLDGDGDEAFF.

This clonotype has just a few counts. The chain combines TRBV12-3 or TRBV12-4 with TRBJ2-3, with D maybe TRBD2 (5 bases). CDR3 length equals 15 residues. V lost 6 bases and J 0 bases, leaving 13 bases between the germline ends. DNA for the CDR3: TGTGCCAGCAGGGGTGGACTGGACAGCACAGATACGCAGTATTTT. It encodes CASRGGLDSTDTQYF.

The V and J genes are TRBV12-5 and TRBJ1-2; no reliable D call. This CDR3 region has 19 residues. The V and J ends lost 1 base and 0 bases respectively, with 21 bases between them. Germline V gene data show CDR1 as LGHNT and CDR2 as FRNRAP. The CDR3 coding sequence is TGTGCTAGTGGTTTGGCGACCCACGCGACCTTTTCCCCTAACTATGGCTACACCTTC. Amino acid sequence: CASGLATHATFSPNYGYTF.

This clonotype has a count of ten or more. The rearrangement joins TRBV7-8 to TRBJ2-3; D ambiguous. The V end was cut by 2 bases, the J end by 2 bases, with 17 bases between. The CDR3 has 17 amino acids. CDR1 is SGHVS, CDR2 FQNEAQ, per germline. CDR3 DNA: TGTGCCAGCAGCTTACCATTGGACCGCCGAGACACAGATACGCAGTATTTT. It specifies CASSLPLDRRDTDTQYF.

As to this clonotype: A read error may account for a junction end that differs from germline. The chain combines TRBV4-3 with TRBJ2-3; D is possibly TRBD1 (5 bases). In germline, CDR1 is LGHNA, CDR2 YSLEER. CDR3 size: 15 residues. CDR3 protein: CANSQERGREDTQYF. The CDR3, as DNA: TGCGCCAACAGCCAAGAAAGGGGCCGCGAAGATACGCAGTATTTT.

V is TRBV4-1 and J is TRBJ2-3; unclear D gene. Germline values: CDR1 MGHRA, CDR2 YSYEKL. This CDR3 has 16 residues. V was shortened by 0 bases and J by 3 bases, with 13 bases between the two germline ends. CDR3 coding DNA: TGCGCCAGCAGCCAAGAATCGTCTTTAACGACAGATACGCAGTATTTT. Protein sequence: CASSQESSLTTDTQYF.

The sample holds a few counts of this clonotype. The chain combines TRBV7-9 with TRBJ2-1; 9 nucleotides agree with TRBD2. V was clipped by 1 base and J by 0 bases; unmatched bases: 4. The CDR3 is 17 amino acids. Germline V gene lookup returns CDR1 SEHNR and CDR2 FQNEAQ (reference sequence). In DNA form, the CDR3 reads TGTGCCAGCAGCTTAGAAGCGGGGGGCCTCTCCTACAATGAGCAGTTCTTC. This sequence encodes CASSLEAGGLSYNEQFF.

The gene calls are TRBV6-5 and TRBJ2-2, with TRBD2 identical over 9 bases. V lost 2 bases, J lost 4 bases, and 2 bases stayed unmatched. CDR3 size: 15 residues. Germline V lookup: CDR1 MNHEY, CDR2 SVGAGI. For the CDR3, the DNA is TGTGCCAGCAGTTACCGCGGGGGGGCCACCGGGGAGCTGTTTTTT. This encodes CASSYRGGATGELFF.

This clonotype was observed a single time. The rearrangement uses TRBV19 and TRBJ1-5; D remains unclear. This CDR3 is 13 amino acids long. Germline CDR1 is LNHDA and CDR2 is SQIVND (reference sequence). V dropped 11 bases and J dropped 3 bases, with 14 bases sitting between them. The CDR3 loop reads CACSRVLNQPQHF. CDR3 DNA sequence: TGTGCCTGCAGCCGGGTCCTCAATCAGCCCCAGCATTTT. The full variable domain, its missing parts supplied by reference TRBV19 and TRBJ1-5, is DGGITQSPKYLFRKEGQNVTLSCEQNLNHDAMYWYRQDPGQGLRLIYYSQIVNDFQKGDIAEGYSVSREKKESFPLTVTSAQKNPTAFYLCACSRVLNQPQHFGDGTRLSIL.